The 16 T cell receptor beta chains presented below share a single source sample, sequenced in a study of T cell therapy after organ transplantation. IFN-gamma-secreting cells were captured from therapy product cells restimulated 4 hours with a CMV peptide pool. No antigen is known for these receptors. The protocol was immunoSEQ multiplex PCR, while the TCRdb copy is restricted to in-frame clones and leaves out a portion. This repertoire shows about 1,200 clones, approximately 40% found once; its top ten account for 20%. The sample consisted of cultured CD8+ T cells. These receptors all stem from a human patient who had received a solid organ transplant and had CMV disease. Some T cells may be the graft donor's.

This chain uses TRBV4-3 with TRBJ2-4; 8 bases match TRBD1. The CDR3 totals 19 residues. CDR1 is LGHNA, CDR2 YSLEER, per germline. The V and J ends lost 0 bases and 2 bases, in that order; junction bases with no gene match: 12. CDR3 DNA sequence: TGCGCCAGCAGCCAAGATGATGGAGGACAGGGAGTGACCAAAAACATTCAGTACTTC. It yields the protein CASSQDDGGQGVTKNIQYF.

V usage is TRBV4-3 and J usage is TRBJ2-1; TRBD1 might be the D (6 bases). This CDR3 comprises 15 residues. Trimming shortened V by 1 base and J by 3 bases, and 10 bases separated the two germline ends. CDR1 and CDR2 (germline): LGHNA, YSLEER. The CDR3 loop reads CASSQAMDSYNEQFF. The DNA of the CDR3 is TGCGCCAGCAGCCAAGCTATGGACAGCTACAATGAGCAGTTCTTC.

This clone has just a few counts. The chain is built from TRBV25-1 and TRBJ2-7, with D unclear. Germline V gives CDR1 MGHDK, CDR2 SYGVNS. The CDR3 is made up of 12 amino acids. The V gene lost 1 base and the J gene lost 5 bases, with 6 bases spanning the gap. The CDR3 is CASSESPDEQYF. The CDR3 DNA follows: TGTGCCAGCAGTGAATCTCCTGACGAGCAGTACTTC.

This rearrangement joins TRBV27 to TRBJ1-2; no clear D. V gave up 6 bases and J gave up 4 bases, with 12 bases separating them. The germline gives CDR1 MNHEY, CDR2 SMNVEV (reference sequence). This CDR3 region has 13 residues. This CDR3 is CASRFIASYGYTF. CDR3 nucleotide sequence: TGTGCCAGCAGATTCATTGCCTCCTATGGCTACACCTTC.

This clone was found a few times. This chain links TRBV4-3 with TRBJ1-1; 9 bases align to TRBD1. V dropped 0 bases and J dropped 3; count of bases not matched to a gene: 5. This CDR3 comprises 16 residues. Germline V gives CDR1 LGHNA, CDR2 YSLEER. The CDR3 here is CASSQEWGQGDTEAFF. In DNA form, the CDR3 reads TGCGCCAGCAGCCAAGAATGGGGACAGGGCGACACTGAAGCTTTCTTT.

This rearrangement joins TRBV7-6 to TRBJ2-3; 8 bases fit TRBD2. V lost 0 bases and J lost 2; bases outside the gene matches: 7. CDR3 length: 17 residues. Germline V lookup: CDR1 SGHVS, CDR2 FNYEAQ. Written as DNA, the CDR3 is TGTGCCAGCAGCTTAGCGTTACTAGCGGATGACACAGATACGCAGTATTTT. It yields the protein CASSLALLADDTDTQYF.

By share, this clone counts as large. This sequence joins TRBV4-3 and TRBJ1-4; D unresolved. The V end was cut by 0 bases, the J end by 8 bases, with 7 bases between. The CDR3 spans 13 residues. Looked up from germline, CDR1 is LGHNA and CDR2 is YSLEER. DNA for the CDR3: TGCGCCAGCAGCCAAGACTTGGACGAAAAACTGTTTTTT. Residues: CASSQDLDEKLFF.

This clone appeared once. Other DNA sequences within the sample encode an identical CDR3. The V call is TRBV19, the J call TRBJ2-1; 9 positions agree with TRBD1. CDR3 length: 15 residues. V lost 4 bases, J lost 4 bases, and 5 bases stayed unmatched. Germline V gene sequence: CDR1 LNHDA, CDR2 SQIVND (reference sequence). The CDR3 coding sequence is TGTGCCAGTAGTACCGGGACAGGGACGTACAATGAGCAGTTCTTC. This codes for CASSTGTGTYNEQFF.

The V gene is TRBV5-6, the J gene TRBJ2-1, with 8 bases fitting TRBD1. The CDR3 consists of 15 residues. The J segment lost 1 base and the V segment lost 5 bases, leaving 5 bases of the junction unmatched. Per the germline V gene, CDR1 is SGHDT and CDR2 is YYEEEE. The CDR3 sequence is CASSRTGWSYNEQFF. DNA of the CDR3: TGTGCCAGCAGTCGGACAGGGTGGTCCTACAATGAGCAGTTCTTC.

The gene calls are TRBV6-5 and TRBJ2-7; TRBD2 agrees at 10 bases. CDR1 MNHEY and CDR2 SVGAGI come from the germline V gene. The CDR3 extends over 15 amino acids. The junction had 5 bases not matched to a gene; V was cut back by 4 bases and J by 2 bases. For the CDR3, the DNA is TGTGCCAGCAGTTTAGCGGGAGGCCCAACCTACGAGCAGTACTTC. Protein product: CASSLAGGPTYEQYF.

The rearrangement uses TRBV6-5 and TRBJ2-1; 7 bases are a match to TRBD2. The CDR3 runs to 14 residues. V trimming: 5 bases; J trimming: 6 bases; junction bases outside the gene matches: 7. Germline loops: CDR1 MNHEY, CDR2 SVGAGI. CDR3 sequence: CASSNIAGSNEQFF. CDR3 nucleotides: TGTGCCAGCAGTAATATAGCGGGCAGCAATGAGCAGTTCTTC.

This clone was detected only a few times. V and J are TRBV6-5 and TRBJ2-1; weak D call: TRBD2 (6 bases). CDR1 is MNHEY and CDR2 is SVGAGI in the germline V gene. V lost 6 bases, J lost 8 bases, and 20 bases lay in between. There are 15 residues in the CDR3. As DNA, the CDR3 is TGTGCCAGCAGGGCGGACGGGGAGGACCTTTATGAGCAGTTCTTC. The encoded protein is CASRADGEDLYEQFF.

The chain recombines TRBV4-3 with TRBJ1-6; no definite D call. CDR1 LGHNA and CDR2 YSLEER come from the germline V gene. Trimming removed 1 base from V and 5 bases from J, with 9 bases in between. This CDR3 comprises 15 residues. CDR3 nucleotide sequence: TGCGCCAGCAGCCAAGCCGCCCTGGATAATTCACCCCTCCACTTT. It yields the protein CASSQAALDNSPLHF.

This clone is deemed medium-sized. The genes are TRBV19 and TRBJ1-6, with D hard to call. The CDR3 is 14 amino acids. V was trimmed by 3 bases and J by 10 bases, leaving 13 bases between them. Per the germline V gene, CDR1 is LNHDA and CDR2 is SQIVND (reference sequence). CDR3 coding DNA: TGTGCCAGTAGTATTGCCGGGTCCGACTCACCCCTCCACTTT. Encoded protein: CASSIAGSDSPLHF.

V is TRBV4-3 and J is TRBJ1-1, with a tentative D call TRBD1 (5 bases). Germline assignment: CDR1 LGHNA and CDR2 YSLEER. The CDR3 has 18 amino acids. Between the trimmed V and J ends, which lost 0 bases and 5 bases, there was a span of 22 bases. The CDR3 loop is CASSQEWQSPGGWTEAFF. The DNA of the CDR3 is TGCGCCAGCAGCCAAGAATGGCAGTCTCCGGGGGGATGGACTGAAGCTTTCTTT.

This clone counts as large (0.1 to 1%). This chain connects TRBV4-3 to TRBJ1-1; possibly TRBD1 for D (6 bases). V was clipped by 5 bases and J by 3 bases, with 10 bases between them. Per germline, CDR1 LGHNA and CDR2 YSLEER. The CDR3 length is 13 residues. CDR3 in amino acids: CASSSSGDTEAFF. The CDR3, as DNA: TGCGCCAGCAGCTCGTCAGGGGACACTGAAGCTTTCTTT.